This T cell receptor beta chain was recovered during a study of blood T cell repertoires in COVID-19. About the study: PBMCs, B-cell-depleted T cells, or T cells provided the cDNA or gDNA that made up the material.

Clones were read by immunoSEQ multiplex PCR, and TCRdb kept only the in-frame ones, dropping some. The table shows about 250,000 clones, with approximately 85% occurring only once. Trimming took 0 bases from V and 4 from J; bases not matched to a gene: 5. The CDR3 contains 15 residues. The germline CDR1 and CDR2 sequences are SGHRS and YFSETQ. Recruited during active infection, patients (from Seattle) were subsequently followed longitudinally. The sequence was collected from a woman aged 80 or older with COVID-19, enrolled during active disease. This rearrangement joins TRBV5-1 to TRBJ1-1; TRBD1 matches at 8 bases. The sample was peripheral blood. CDR3 in amino acids: CASSLATGGGTEAFF. The CDR3 coding sequence is TGCGCCAGCAGCTTGGCAACAGGGGGAGGCACTGAAGCTTTCTTT.